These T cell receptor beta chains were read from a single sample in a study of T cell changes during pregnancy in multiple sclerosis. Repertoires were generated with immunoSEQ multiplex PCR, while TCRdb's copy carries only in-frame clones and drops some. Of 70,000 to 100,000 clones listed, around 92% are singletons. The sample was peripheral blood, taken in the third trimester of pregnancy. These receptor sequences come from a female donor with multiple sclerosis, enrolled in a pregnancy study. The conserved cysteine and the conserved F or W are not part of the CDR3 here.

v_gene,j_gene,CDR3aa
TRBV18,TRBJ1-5,ASSPGPGQPQH
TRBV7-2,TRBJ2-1,ASSLEDRPIYNEQF
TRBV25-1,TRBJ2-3,ASSDGAGGTDTQY
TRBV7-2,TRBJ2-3,ASSFSGRRSTDTQY
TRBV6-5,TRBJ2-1,ASSYGTGGFDEQF
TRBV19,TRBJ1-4,ASIPRKASEKLF
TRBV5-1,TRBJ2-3,ASSSRQGVTDTQY
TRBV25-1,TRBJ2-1,ASSDDRDRSYNEQF
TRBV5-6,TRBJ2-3,ASSPVAGFNTDTQY
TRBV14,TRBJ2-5,ASSPAGVETQY